This T cell receptor beta chain was sequenced during a study of T cell repertoires in cytomegalovirus infection. Findings and limits, study-wide: Dominating the ex vivo response were HLA-C-restricted CMV-specific TCR beta clonotypes. Summed frequency of shared TCR beta families picked out CMV carriers who also had the relevant HLA.

Comment on this clonotype: Its target is unknown.

CDR1 and CDR2 from the germline V gene are MDHEN and SYDVKM. With 4 bases clipped from V and 7 bases from J, the junction kept 15 bases outside the gene matches. This CDR3 has 16 residues. Each CDR3 protein is one row after TCRdb ran MiXCR on the reads. The sample gives fewer than 550,000 distinct CDR3 sequences, roughly 30% of which show up once; about 13% is in the top ten. The specimen was PBMCs. V gene TRBV28 combines with J gene TRBJ2-7; 8 positions agree with TRBD1. The receptor's source is a human donor in good health (CMV status not recorded). Some clones in this sample may be carry-over from other donors' samples. The CDR3 loop is CASSSISGTGTREQYF. The CDR3 DNA reads as TGTGCCAGCAGTTCAATCTCCGGGACAGGCACCCGGGAGCAGTACTTC.